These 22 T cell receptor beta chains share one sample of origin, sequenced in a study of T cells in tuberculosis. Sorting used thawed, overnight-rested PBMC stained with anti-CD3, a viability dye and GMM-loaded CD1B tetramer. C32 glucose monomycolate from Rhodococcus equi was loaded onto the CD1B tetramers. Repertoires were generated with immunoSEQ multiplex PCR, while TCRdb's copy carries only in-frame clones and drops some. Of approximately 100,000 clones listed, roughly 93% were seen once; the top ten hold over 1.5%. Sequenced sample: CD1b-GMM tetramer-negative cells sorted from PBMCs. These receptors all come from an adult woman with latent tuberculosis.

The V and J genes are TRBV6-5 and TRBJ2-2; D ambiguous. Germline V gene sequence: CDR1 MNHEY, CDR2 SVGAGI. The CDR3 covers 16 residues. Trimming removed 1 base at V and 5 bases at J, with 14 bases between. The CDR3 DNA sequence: TGTGCCAGCAGTTACTTGGTGGGCCCCTCAACCGGGGAGCTGTTTTTT. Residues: CASSYLVGPSTGELFF.

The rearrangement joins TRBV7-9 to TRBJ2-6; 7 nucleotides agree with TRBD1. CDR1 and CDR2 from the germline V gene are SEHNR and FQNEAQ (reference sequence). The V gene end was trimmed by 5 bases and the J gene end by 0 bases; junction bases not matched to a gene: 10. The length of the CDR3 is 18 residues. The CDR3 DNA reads TGTGCCAGCAGCCACTCAGGACAGGTGGACTCTGGGGCCAACGTCCTGACTTTC. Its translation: CASSHSGQVDSGANVLTF.

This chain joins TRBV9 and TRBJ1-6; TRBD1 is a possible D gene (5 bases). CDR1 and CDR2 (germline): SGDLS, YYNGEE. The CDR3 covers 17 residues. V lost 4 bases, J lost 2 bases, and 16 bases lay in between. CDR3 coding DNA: TGTGCCAGCAGCCACTCCAGGGATAATACCTATAATTCACCCCTCCACTTT. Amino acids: CASSHSRDNTYNSPLHF. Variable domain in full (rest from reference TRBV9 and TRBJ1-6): DSGVTQTPKHLITATGQRVTLRCSPRSGDLSVYWYQQSLDQGLQFLIQYYNGEERAKGNILERFSAQQFPDLHSELNLSSLELGDSALYFCASSHSRDNTYNSPLHFGNGTRLTVT.

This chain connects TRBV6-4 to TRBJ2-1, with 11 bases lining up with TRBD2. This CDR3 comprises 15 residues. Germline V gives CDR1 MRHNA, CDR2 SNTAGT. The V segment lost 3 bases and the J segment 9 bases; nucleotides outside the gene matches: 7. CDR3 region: CASSEELAGASEQFF. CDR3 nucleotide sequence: TGTGCCAGCAGTGAAGAACTAGCGGGGGCAAGTGAGCAGTTCTTC.

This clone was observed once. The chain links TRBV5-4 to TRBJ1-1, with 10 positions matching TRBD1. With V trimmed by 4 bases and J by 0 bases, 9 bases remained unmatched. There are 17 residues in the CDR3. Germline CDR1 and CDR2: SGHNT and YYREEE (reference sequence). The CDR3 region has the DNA TGTGCCAGCAGCGCCGGACCGGGACAGGGGATGAACACTGAAGCTTTCTTT. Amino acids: CASSAGPGQGMNTEAFF.

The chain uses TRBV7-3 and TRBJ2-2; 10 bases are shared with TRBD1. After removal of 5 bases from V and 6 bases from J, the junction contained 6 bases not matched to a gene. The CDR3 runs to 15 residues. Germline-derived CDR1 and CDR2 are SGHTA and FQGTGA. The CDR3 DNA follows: TGTGCCAGCAGCCATGGACAGGGGGGCCCCGGGGAGCTGTTTTTT. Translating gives CASSHGQGGPGELFF.

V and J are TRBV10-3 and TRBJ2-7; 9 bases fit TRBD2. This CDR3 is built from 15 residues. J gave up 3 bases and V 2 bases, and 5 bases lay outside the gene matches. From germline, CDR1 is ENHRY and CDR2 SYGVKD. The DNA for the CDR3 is TGTGCCATCAGTGAGGAGAGCGGGGGGTTCTACGAGCAGTACTTC. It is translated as CAISEESGGFYEQYF.

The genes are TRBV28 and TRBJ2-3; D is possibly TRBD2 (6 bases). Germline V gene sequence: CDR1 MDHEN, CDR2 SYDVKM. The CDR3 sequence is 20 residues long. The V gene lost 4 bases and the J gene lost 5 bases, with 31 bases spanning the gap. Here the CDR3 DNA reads TGTGCCAGCAGTTCCATGGGGTCAAGTGGGACTGCCGCGGTCGTAGATACGCAGTATTTT. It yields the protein CASSSMGSSGTAAVVDTQYF. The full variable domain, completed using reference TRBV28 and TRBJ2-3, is DVKVTQSSRYLVKRTGEKVFLECVQDMDHENMFWYRQDPGLGLRLIYFSYDVKMKEKGDIPEGYSVSREKKERFSLILESASTNQTSMYLCASSSMGSSGTAAVVDTQYFGPGTRLTVL.

The CDR3 DNA reads as TGCGCCAGCAGTCTTGGACAACCGAACACTGAAGCTTTCTTT. Translating it yields CASSLGQPNTEAFF. The gene calls are TRBV5-1 and TRBJ1-1; TRBD1 is a possible D gene (5 bases). The CDR3 length is 14 residues. Germline V gene sequence: CDR1 SGHRS, CDR2 YFSETQ. V was pared by 5 bases and J by 1 base, with 12 bases between.

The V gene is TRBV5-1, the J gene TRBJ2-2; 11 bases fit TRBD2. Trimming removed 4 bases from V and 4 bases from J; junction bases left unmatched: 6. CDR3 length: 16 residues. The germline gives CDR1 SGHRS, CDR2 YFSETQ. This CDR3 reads CASSATSGGRTGELFF. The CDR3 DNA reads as TGCGCCAGCAGCGCTACTAGCGGGGGTCGCACCGGGGAGCTGTTTTTT.

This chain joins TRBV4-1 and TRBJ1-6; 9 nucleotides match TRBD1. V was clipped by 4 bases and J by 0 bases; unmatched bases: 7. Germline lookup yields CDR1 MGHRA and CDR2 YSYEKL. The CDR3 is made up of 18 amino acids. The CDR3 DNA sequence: TGCGCCAGCAGCCCCACAGGGGGCGCGGGCTCCTATAATTCACCCCTCCACTTT. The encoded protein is CASSPTGGAGSYNSPLHF.

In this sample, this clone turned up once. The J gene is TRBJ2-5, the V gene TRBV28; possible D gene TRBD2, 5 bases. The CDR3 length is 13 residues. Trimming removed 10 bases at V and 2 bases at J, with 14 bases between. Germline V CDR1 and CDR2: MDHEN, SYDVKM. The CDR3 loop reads CAISWEPQETQYF. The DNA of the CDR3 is TGTGCCATCTCTTGGGAGCCACAAGAGACCCAGTACTTC.

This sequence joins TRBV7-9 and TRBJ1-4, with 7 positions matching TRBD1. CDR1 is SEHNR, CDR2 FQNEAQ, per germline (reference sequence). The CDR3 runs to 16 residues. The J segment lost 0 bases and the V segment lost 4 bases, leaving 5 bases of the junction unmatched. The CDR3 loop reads CASSWRDRSTNEKLFF. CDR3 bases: TGTGCCAGCAGCTGGAGGGACAGATCAACTAATGAAAAACTGTTTTTT.

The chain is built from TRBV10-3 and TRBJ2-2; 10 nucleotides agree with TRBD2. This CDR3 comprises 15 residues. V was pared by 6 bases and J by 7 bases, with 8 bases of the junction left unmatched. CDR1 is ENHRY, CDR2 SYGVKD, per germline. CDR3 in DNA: TGTGCCATCAGGGGGAGCGGGGGGGCCCACGGGGAGCTGTTTTTT. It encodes CAIRGSGGAHGELFF.

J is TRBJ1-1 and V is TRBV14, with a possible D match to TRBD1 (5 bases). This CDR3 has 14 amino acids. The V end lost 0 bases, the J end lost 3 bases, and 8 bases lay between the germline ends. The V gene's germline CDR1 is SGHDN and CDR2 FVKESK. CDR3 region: CASSQELGDTEAFF. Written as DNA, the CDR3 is TGTGCCAGCAGCCAAGAATTAGGGGACACTGAAGCTTTCTTT.

Here the CDR3 DNA reads TGTGCCAGCAAGACGACAGGAGCGAACACCGGGGAGCTGTTTTTT. It translates to CASKTTGANTGELFF. The chain is built from TRBV28 and TRBJ2-2; TRBD1 is a possible D gene (6 bases). The length of the CDR3 is 15 residues. CDR1 and CDR2 (germline): MDHEN, SYDVKM. Trimming took 7 bases from V and 0 from J, leaving 12 bases between them.

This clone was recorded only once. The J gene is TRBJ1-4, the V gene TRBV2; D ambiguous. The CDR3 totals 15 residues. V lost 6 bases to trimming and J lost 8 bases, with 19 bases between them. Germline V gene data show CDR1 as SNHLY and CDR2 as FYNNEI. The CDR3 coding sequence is TGTGCCAGCAGGGTCCAGGCGGGGAGGCGGGAAAAACTGTTTTTT. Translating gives CASRVQAGRREKLFF.

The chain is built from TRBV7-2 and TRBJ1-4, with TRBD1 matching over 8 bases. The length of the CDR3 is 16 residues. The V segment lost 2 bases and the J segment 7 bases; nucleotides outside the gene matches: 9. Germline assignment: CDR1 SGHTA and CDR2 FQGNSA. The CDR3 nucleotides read TGTGCCAGCAGCTTACTCGCAGGGGGCGTACTTGAAAAACTGTTTTTT. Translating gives CASSLLAGGVLEKLFF.

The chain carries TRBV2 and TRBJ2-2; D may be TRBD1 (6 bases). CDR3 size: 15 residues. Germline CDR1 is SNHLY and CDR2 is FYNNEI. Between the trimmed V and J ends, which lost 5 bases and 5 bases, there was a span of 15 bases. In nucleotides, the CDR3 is TGTGCCAGCAGTAAGGCCCGGACAGAGACCGGGGAGCTGTTTTTT. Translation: CASSKARTETGELFF.

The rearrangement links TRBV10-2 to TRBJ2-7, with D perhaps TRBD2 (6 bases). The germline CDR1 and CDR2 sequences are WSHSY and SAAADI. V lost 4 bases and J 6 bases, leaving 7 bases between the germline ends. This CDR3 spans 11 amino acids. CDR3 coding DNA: TGCGCCAGCAGTGGGGGAGGCGAGCAGTACGTC. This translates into CASSGGGEQYV.

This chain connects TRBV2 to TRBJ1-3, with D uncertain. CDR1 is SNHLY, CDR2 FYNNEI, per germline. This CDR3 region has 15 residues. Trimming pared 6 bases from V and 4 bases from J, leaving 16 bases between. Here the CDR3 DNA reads TGTGCCAGCAGCCAACTGAGCGGGTCCGGAAACACCATATATTTT. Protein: CASSQLSGSGNTIYF.

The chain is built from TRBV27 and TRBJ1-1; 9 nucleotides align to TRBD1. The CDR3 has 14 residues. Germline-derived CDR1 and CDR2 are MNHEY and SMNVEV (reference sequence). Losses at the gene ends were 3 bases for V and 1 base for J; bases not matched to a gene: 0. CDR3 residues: CASSLGQGNTEAFF. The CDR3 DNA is TGTGCCAGCAGTTTGGGACAGGGGAACACTGAAGCTTTCTTT.